The rows below give T cell receptor beta chains drawn from one sample of a study of human T cells and chemical hapten exposure. In TCRdb, the RACE reads were re-called with MiXCR into one record per CDR3 protein. The repertoire holds 95,000 or so distinct CDR3 sequences, more than 9.5% seen once, with approximately 3.4% in the top ten. The sequencing used whole blood, collected in connection with sensitization to the hapten diphenylcyclopropenone (DPC). These receptors came from a woman aged 40 to 55 with alopecia areata. Some clones in this sample may be carry-over from other donors' samples. Both conserved end residues are part of each CDR3. A D gene is named only where the DNA matches it firmly. Size is omitted from some rows. Given values are once, few, many or a class for expanded clones.

D: .
V: TRBV19
J: TRBJ2-7
size: few
DNA: TGTGCCAGTAGTACCACCCCCTACGAGCAGTACTTC
CDR3: CASSTTPYEQYF

D: .
V: TRBV30
J: TRBJ1-2
size: .
DNA: TGTGCCTGGATCGAAGGGGCAGACTATGGCTACACCTTC
CDR3: CAWIEGADYGYTF

D: TRBD1
V: TRBV12-3/TRBV12-4
J: TRBJ2-5
size: .
DNA: TGTGCCAGCAGCTTGGTACAGGGGATGGGGGAGACCCAGTACTTC
CDR3: CASSLVQGMGETQYF

D: TRBD2
V: TRBV4-1
J: TRBJ2-1
size: many
DNA: TGCGCCAGCAGACTTGGGACTAGCGGGAGGGCTCGTTCCTACAATGAGCAGTTCTTC
CDR3: CASRLGTSGRARSYNEQFF

D: TRBD2
V: TRBV6-5
J: TRBJ2-1
size: few
DNA: TGTGCCAGCTACGACTATAGCGGGAGTGGCGGTGGTGAGCAGTTCTTC
CDR3: CASYDYSGSGGGEQFF

D: TRBD2
V: TRBV20-1
J: TRBJ2-1
size: .
DNA: TGCAGTGCTAGGGTACTAGCGGGAGGGGTAAATGAGCAGTTCTTC
CDR3: CSARVLAGGVNEQFF

D: TRBD1
V: TRBV15
J: TRBJ2-7
size: few
DNA: TGTGCCACCAGCAGCCCCACCGGGACAGGGAACTACGAGCAGTACTTC
CDR3: CATSSPTGTGNYEQYF

D: TRBD1
V: TRBV16
J: TRBJ1-1
size: many
DNA: TGTGCCAGCAGCCAATCGACCCCCAGGGGGACTGAAGCTTTCTTT
CDR3: CASSQSTPRGTEAFF

D: .
V: TRBV19
J: TRBJ2-1
size: .
DNA: TGTGCCAGTAGTGCCGGGTCTAGCCCGTTGGGGGATGAGCAGTTCTTC
CDR3: CASSAGSSPLGDEQFF

D: .
V: TRBV12-3/TRBV12-4
J: TRBJ1-5
size: .
DNA: TGTGCCAGCAGCTCCGGGACGCAGAATCAGCCCCAGCATTTT
CDR3: CASSSGTQNQPQHF

D: TRBD2
V: TRBV7-6
J: TRBJ2-3
size: .
DNA: TGTGCCAGCAGCCCTGGACTAGCGGGGGGCTTCACAGATACGCAGTATTTT
CDR3: CASSPGLAGGFTDTQYF

D: TRBD2
V: TRBV6-2/TRBV6-3
J: TRBJ2-1
size: many
DNA: TGTGCCAGCAGTTGGTCCAGGGGACTAGTCTACAATGAGCAGTTCTTC
CDR3: CASSWSRGLVYNEQFF

D: TRBD1
V: TRBV6-2/TRBV6-3
J: TRBJ1-1
size: many
DNA: TGTGCCAGCAGTTACAAGACAGGGGGACGCACTGAAGCTTTCTTT
CDR3: CASSYKTGGRTEAFF

D: TRBD1
V: TRBV6-6
J: TRBJ1-1
size: few
DNA: TGTGCCACTTGGACAGGGGGTAGGGACACTGAAGCTTTCTTT
CDR3: CATWTGGRDTEAFF

D: .
V: TRBV12-3/TRBV12-4
J: TRBJ2-3
size: .
DNA: TGTGCCAGCAGCCAGCGCTCCAGGGTGGCGGATACGCAGTATTTT
CDR3: CASSQRSRVADTQYF

D: .
V: TRBV20-1
J: TRBJ1-6
size: many
DNA: TGCAGTGCTAGTGCGGGGGGTCGGTATAATTCACCCCTCCACTTT
CDR3: CSASAGGRYNSPLHF

D: .
V: TRBV27
J: TRBJ1-6
size: many
DNA: TGTGCCAGCAGTTCCCTCCACAGGGATAAGGATAATTCACCCCTCCACTTT
CDR3: CASSSLHRDKDNSPLHF

D: TRBD2
V: TRBV4-3
J: TRBJ2-1
size: many
DNA: TGCGCCAGCAGCCAAGCACACCGTAAGGGACTAGCGGGAGTGGATGAGCAGTTCTTC
CDR3: CASSQAHRKGLAGVDEQFF

D: .
V: TRBV11-2
J: TRBJ2-4
size: many
DNA: TGTGCCAGCAGCCGGACGGGGGGCGAAAACATTCAGTACTTC
CDR3: CASSRTGGENIQYF

D: TRBD2
V: TRBV29-1
J: TRBJ2-1
size: few
DNA: TGCAGCGTTGAACCGGGACTAGCGGGAGTCTATGAGCAGTTCTTC
CDR3: CSVEPGLAGVYEQFF

D: .
V: TRBV29-1
J: TRBJ1-4
size: .
DNA: TGCAGCGTACGACTGGACAGCGCTAATGAAAAACTGTTTTTT
CDR3: CSVRLDSANEKLFF

D: .
V: TRBV20-1
J: TRBJ2-3
size: .
DNA: TGCAGTGCCGCTCCCCGGACCAGCACAGATACGCAGTATTTT
CDR3: CSAAPRTSTDTQYF

D: .
V: TRBV27
J: TRBJ2-2
size: few
DNA: TGTGCCAGCAGTTTAGGGCCCACCGGGGAGCTGGAGCTGTTTTTT
CDR3: CASSLGPTGELELFF

D: .
V: TRBV6-2/TRBV6-3
J: TRBJ2-7
size: .
DNA: TGTGCCAGCAGCTCTCTTCAAGGACCCGCCTACGAGCAGTACTTC
CDR3: CASSSLQGPAYEQYF

D: TRBD2
V: TRBV12-3/TRBV12-4
J: TRBJ2-3
size: many
DNA: TGTGCCAGCACTGTCCTGCCGGGACTAGCCACAGATACGCAGTATTTT
CDR3: CASTVLPGLATDTQYF

D: TRBD1
V: TRBV11-1
J: TRBJ1-2
size: .
DNA: TGTGCCAGCAGCCCCGGGACAGGGGATCGAGGATATGGCTACACCTTC
CDR3: CASSPGTGDRGYGYTF

D: TRBD2
V: TRBV7-9
J: TRBJ2-1
size: few
DNA: TGTGCCAGCAGCCCCGGGACTAGCGGGGGGCTAGACAATGAGCAGTTCTTC
CDR3: CASSPGTSGGLDNEQFF

D: .
V: TRBV28
J: TRBJ1-5
size: many
DNA: TGTGCCAGCAGACCCGGTGGCAGAAGGCGGAATCAGCCCCAGCATTTT
CDR3: CASRPGGRRRNQPQHF

D: .
V: TRBV28
J: TRBJ2-7
size: .
DNA: TGTGCCAGCAGTTTATTGGTCTCACGTTACGAGCAGTACTTC
CDR3: CASSLLVSRYEQYF

D: .
V: TRBV6-2/TRBV6-3
J: TRBJ2-3
size: many
DNA: TGTGCCAGCAGCCCCCTTGGCGGGACCCGGTTGGATACGCAGTATTTT
CDR3: CASSPLGGTRLDTQYF

D: TRBD1
V: TRBV25-1
J: TRBJ2-1
size: many
DNA: TGTGCCAGCGGGTTACCAGGGGGCGCGCTGTACAATGAGCAGTTCTTC
CDR3: CASGLPGGALYNEQFF

D: .
V: TRBV2
J: TRBJ1-5
size: many
DNA: TGTGCCAGCAGTGAAGCCGGTCTTAGCAATCAGCCCCAGCATTTT
CDR3: CASSEAGLSNQPQHF

D: TRBD1
V: TRBV27
J: TRBJ2-7
size: .
DNA: TGTGCCAGCAGTTTGAACAGGGGGTACGAGCAGTACTTC
CDR3: CASSLNRGYEQYF

D: .
V: TRBV10-3
J: TRBJ2-1
size: .
DNA: TGTGCCATCAGTGAGTCTCATTCGAGCTCCTACAGTGAGCAGTTCTTC
CDR3: CAISESHSSSYSEQFF

D: TRBD1
V: TRBV4-3
J: TRBJ1-5
size: many
DNA: TGCGCCAGCGGGAACAGGGGAGATCAGCCCCAGCATTTT
CDR3: CASGNRGDQPQHF

D: .
V: TRBV27
J: TRBJ1-6
size: .
DNA: TGTGCCAGCAGTTTAATTTCCCCCCTAGAGGGCTATAATTCACCCCTCCACTTT
CDR3: CASSLISPLEGYNSPLHF

D: .
V: TRBV10-3
J: TRBJ2-7
size: .
DNA: TGTGCCATCAGTGAGTCGACAAGGGCAGGGACCTACGAGCAGTACTTC
CDR3: CAISESTRAGTYEQYF